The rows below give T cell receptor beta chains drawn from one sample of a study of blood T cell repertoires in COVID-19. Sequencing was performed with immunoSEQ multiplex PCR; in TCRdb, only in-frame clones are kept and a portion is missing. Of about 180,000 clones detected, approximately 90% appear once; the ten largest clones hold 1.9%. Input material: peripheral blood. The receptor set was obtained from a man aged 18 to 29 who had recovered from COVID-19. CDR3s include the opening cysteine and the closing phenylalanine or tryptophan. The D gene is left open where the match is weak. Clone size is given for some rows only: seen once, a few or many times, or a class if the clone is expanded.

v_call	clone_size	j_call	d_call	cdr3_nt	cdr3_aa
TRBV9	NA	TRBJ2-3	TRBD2	TGTGCCAGCAGCGTCTCGACTAGCGGGATCACAGATACGCAGTATTTT	CASSVSTSGITDTQYF
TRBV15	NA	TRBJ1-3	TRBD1	TGTGCCACCAGCAGAGGACAGGGGGCAGGTGGAAACACCATATATTTT	CATSRGQGAGGNTIYF
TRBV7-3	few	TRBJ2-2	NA	TGTGCCAGCTGTAAAACAGGGTCGACCGGGGAGCTGTTTTTT	CASCKTGSTGELFF
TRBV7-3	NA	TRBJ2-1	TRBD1	TGTGCCAGCAGCTGGGACAGGGGCAATGAGCAGTTCTTC	CASSWDRGNEQFF
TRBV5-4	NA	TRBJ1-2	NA	TGTGCCAGCAGCTTGGCCGGGGAGGGTAGCTACACCTTC	CASSLAGEGSYTF
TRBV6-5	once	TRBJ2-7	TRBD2	TGTGCCAGCAGTTACGGGACTAGCGGTACCTACGAGCAGTACTTC	CASSYGTSGTYEQYF
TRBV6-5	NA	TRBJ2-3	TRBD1	TGTGCCAGCAGTCCGAGGACAGGGCCAACAGATACGCAGTATTTT	CASSPRTGPTDTQYF
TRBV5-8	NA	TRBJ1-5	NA	TGTGCCAGCAGCTTGATCCAGTTTGATAGCAATCAGCCCCAGCATTTT	CASSLIQFDSNQPQHF
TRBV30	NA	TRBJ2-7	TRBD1	TGTGCCTGGAGTGGGACAGGGTCCAGCTACGAGCAGTACTTC	CAWSGTGSSYEQYF
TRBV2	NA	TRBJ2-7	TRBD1	TGTGCCAGCCTTGACAGGGTCCAATCCTACGAGCAGTACTTC	CASLDRVQSYEQYF
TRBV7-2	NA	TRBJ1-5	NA	TGTGCCAGCAGCTTACAGCCCCAGGGGATGGGCCAGCCCCAGCATTTT	CASSLQPQGMGQPQHF
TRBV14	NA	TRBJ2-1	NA	TGTGCCAGCAGCCAAAATAGGGGCAATGAGCAGTTCTTC	CASSQNRGNEQFF
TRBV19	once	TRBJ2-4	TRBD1	TGTGCCAGTAGTATAGAGGACAGGGGGCTAAAGCCAGCCAAAAACATTCAGTACTTC	CASSIEDRGLKPAKNIQYF
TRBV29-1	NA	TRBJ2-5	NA	TGCAGCGACAGGATCCAAGAGACCCAGTACTTC	CSDRIQETQYF
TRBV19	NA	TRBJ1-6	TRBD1	TGTGCCACCCAAGGACAGGGGCAAAATTCACCCCTCCACTTT	CATQGQGQNSPLHF
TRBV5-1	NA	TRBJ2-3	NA	TGCGCCAGCAGCTTGGGCGTAGATACGCAGTATTTT	CASSLGVDTQYF
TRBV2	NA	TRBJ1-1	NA	TGTGCCAGCATGGAGATGAACACTGAAGCTTTCTTT	CASMEMNTEAFF
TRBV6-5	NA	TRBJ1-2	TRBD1	TGTGCCAGCAGTTACTCTCAGACAGGGCCATATGGCTACACCTTC	CASSYSQTGPYGYTF
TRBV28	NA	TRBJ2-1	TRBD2	TGTGCCACCCTAGCGGGATGGAATGAGCAGTTCTTC	CATLAGWNEQFF
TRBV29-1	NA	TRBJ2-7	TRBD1	TGCAGCGTAGTAACCAGGGGGCTTCAGTACGAGCAGTACTTC	CSVVTRGLQYEQYF
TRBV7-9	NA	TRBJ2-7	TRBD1	TGTGCCAGCAGCTTAGTTTCCGGGACAGGGTTAGGGCACGAGCAGTACTTC	CASSLVSGTGLGHEQYF
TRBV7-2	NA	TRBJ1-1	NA	TGTGCCAGCAGCTTAGCGCTAGGGGTGGGCACTGAAGCTTTCTTT	CASSLALGVGTEAFF
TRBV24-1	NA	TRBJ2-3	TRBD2	TGTGCCACCGAAAGAGGACTAGCGGGAGCAGATACGCAGTATTTT	CATERGLAGADTQYF
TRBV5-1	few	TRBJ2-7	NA	TGCGCCAGCGCCGCCAACCGTGGAACGCGGATCGGCGAGCAGTACTTC	CASAANRGTRIGEQYF
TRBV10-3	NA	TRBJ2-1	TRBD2	TGTGCCATCAGTGAGCGGACTAGGAATAATGAGCAGTTCTTC	CAISERTRNNEQFF
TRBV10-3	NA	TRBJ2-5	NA	TGTGCCATCAGTGTAGCTGTGGAAGCGACCCAAGAGACCCAGTACTTC	CAISVAVEATQETQYF
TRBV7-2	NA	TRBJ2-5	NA	TGTGCCAGCACACAGGTGGGACTGCAAGAGACCCAGTACTTC	CASTQVGLQETQYF
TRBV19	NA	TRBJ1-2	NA	TGTGCCAGTAGTCAAACAGGGTACGGCTACACCTTC	CASSQTGYGYTF
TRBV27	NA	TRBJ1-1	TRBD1	TGTGCCAGCAGTTTGCTTACAGGGGGCCCGAACACTGAAGCTTTCTTT	CASSLLTGGPNTEAFF
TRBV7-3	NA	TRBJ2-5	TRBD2	TGTGCCAGCAGCCTTTCCGGGACTAGCGGGCAAGAGACCCAGTACTTC	CASSLSGTSGQETQYF
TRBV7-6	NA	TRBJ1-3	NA	TGTGCCAGCAGCTTACAGGTTGCATTTGGAAACACCATATATTTT	CASSLQVAFGNTIYF
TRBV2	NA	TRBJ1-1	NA	TGTGCCAGCAGAATACAGGGATCGTCTGAAGCTTTCTTT	CASRIQGSSEAFF
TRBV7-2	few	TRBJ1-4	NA	TGTGCCAGCAGCTTTGGCCCAGGAGAAAAACTGTTTTTT	CASSFGPGEKLFF
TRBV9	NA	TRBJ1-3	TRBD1	TGTGCCAGCGGTAAAAGGACAGGGGGCGGAAACACCATATATTTT	CASGKRTGGGNTIYF